The text below deals with one T cell receptor (beta chain). Its cognate antigen is unknown. This CDR3 is built from 13 residues. V lost 7 bases to trimming and J lost 2 bases, with 12 bases between them. Germline CDR1 MNHEY, CDR2 SVGAGI. This sample is drawn from a study of T cells after yellow fever vaccination. As TCR cDNA was made by 5'RACE template switching, a universal primer site and UMIs were added. MiXCR, run by TCRdb on the 5' RACE reads, gives a single entry per CDR3 protein. The sample includes around 340,000 distinct CDR3 sequences, around 13% of them seen just once. Broader study findings: Across the CD4 and CD8 compartments, a small share of clonotypes was present in both. After the booster, nearly 98% of CD4 and 88% of CD8 primary-response clones were re-detected. Contaminants from the bulk population, in the form of abundant clonotypes, could be found in FACS-sorted repertoires.

The V gene is TRBV6-5, the J gene TRBJ2-7, with D possibly TRBD1 on 6 matching bases. This sample comprised CD4+ T cells sorted from PBMCs, obtained 15 days after the yellow fever booster vaccination. The clonotype was recovered from a man in his late teens or twenties who received the YFV17D yellow fever vaccine. The CDR3 nucleotides are TGTGCCAGCAAGGGACAATCCCCCTACGAGCAGTACTTC. Translating it yields CASKGQSPYEQYF.